This T cell receptor beta chain was found in a study of blood T cell repertoires in COVID-19. The data were produced by immunoSEQ multiplex PCR, yet TCRdb's version contains in-frame clones alone and is incomplete. Altogether over 100,000 clones are present, approximately 80% being singletons, with the ten largest covering 0.83%. J was trimmed by 4 bases and V by 5 bases; bases with no gene match: 1. CDR1 is SNHLY and CDR2 is FYNNEI in the germline V gene. This CDR3 is built from 13 residues. The chain uses TRBV2 and TRBJ1-3; TRBD1 matches at 8 bases. This TCR was sampled from a woman between 65 and 79 years old with acute or convalescent COVID-19. Material for sequencing was peripheral blood. CDR3 residues: CASSRDRGNTIYF. The CDR3 bases are TGTGCCAGCAGTCGGGACAGGGGAAACACCATATATTTT.